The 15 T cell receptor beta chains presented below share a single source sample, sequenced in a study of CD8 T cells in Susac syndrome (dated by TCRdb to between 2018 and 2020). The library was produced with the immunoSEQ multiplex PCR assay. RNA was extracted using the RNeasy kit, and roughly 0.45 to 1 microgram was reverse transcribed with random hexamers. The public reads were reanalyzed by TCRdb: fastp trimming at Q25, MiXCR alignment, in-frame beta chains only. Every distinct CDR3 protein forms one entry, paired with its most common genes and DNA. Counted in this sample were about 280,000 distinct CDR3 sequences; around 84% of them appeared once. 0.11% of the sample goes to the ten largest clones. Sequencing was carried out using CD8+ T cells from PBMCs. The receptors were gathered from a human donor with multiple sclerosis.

The CDR3 nucleotides read TGTGCCAGCAGTTTTCACCCCCGACGGGAGAACACTGAAGCTTTCTTT. It codes for CASSFHPRRENTEAFF. This chain uses TRBV6-6 with TRBJ1-1, with no clear D. V was shortened by 4 bases and J by 1 base, with 16 bases between the two germline ends. Germline CDR1 is MNHNY and CDR2 is SVGAGI (reference sequence). The CDR3 loop spans 16 amino acids.

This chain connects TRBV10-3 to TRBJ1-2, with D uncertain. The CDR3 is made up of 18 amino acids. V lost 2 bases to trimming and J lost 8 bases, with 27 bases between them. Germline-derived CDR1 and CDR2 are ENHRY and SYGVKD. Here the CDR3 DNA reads TGTGCCATCAGTGAGAGGAGGACGGATGAATTATTAATCGCCGGCTACACCTTC. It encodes CAISERRTDELLIAGYTF.

The CDR3 reads CASSRSGIRETQYF. The CDR3 nucleotides are TGTGCCAGCAGCCGAAGCGGAATCCGGGAGACCCAGTACTTC. V is TRBV7-2 and J is TRBJ2-5; tentative D call: TRBD2 (5 bases). The CDR3 covers 14 residues. With 5 bases removed from V and 5 bases from J, the gap between germline ends came to 15 bases. Germline V lookup: CDR1 SGHTA, CDR2 FQGNSA.

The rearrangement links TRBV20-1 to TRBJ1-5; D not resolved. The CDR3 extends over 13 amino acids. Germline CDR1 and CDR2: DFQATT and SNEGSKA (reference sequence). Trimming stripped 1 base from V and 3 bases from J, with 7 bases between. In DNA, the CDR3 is TGCAGTGCTAGAGCGGAGAACAATCAGCCCCAGCATTTT. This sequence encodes CSARAENNQPQHF.

The CDR3 DNA is TGTGCCAGCAGCCGCCGGATAGGGACAGCTGCTAACTATGGCTACACCTTC. Protein sequence: CASSRRIGTAANYGYTF. The chain is built from TRBV5-8 and TRBJ1-2, with 7 bases lining up with TRBD1. Germline CDR1 SGHTS, CDR2 YDEGEE. The length of the CDR3 is 17 residues. V lost 4 bases, J lost 0 bases, and 12 bases stayed unmatched.

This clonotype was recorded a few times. CDR3 protein: CASSERASFLSYEQYF. The CDR3 coding sequence is TGTGCCAGCAGTGAAAGGGCGTCATTTCTCTCCTACGAGCAGTACTTC. The J gene is TRBJ2-7, the V gene TRBV6-1; D unclear. This CDR3 spans 16 amino acids. Germline-derived CDR1 and CDR2 are MNHNS and SASEGT. The germline V and J ends were trimmed by 2 bases and 0 bases, with 14 bases remaining between them.

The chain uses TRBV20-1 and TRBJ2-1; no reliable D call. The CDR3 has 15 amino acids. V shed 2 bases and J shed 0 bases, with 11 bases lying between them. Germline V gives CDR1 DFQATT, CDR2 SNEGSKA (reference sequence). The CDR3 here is CSARSVLRSYNEQFF. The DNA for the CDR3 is TGCAGTGCTAGATCTGTCCTCCGCTCCTACAATGAGCAGTTCTTC.

The CDR3 reads CASSSQGYTEAFF. The CDR3 nucleotides are TGTGCCAGCAGTTCTCAGGGATACACTGAAGCTTTCTTT. V usage is TRBV6-5 and J usage is TRBJ1-1, with D tentatively TRBD1 (5 bases). Germline CDR1 MNHEY, CDR2 SVGAGI. The V end was cut by 4 bases, the J end by 3 bases, with 9 bases between. The CDR3 sequence is 13 residues long.

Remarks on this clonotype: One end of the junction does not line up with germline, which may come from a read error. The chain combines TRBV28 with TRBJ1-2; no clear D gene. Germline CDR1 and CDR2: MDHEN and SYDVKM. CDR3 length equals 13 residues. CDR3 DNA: TGTGCCAGCAGTTTTAAAAGAGTGTATGGCTACACTTTC. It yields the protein CASSFKRVYGYTF.

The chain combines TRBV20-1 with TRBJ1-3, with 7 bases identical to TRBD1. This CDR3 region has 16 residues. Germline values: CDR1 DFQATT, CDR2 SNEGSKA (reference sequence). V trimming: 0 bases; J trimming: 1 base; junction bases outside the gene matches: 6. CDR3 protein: CSARDTQGVSGNTIYF. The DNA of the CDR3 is TGCAGTGCTAGAGATACCCAGGGGGTTTCTGGAAACACCATATATTTT.

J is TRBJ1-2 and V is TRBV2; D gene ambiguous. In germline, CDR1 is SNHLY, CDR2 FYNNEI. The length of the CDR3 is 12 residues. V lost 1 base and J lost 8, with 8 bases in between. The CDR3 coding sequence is TGTGCCAGCAGTGAAGTCCCGGGGGGCTACACCTTC. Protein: CASSEVPGGYTF.

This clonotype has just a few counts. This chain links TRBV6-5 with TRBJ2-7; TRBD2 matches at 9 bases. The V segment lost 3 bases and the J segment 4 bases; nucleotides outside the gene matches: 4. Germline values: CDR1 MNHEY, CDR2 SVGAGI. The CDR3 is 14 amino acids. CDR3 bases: TGTGCCAGCAGTTATACGGGACTAGCTTACGAGCAGTACTTC. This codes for CASSYTGLAYEQYF.

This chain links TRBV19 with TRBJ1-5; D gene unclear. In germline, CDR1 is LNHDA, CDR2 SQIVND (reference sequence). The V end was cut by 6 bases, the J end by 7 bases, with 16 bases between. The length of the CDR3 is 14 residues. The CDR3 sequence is CASSWPECCQPQHF. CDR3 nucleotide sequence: TGTGCCAGTAGCTGGCCTGAGTGTTGCCAGCCCCAGCATTTT.

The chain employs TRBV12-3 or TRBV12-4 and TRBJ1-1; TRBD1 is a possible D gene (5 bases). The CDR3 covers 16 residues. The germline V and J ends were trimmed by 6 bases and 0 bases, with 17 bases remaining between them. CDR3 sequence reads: CASRRDSQIMNTEAFF. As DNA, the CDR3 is TGTGCCAGCAGGCGGGACTCCCAGATCATGAACACTGAAGCTTTCTTT.

The CDR3 spells CASSPNFPGEQYF. CDR3 DNA: TGTGCCAGCAGCCCGAATTTCCCGGGCGAGCAGTACTTC. V usage is TRBV14 and J usage is TRBJ2-7; no reliable D call. Trimming took 4 bases from V and 6 from J, leaving 13 bases between them. Germline V gives CDR1 SGHDN, CDR2 FVKESK. The CDR3 loop spans 13 amino acids.